This T cell receptor (beta chain) was retrieved from a study of circulating CD8 cells and anti-PD-1 response in melanoma (TCRdb year 2020). Describing the broader study: Nivolumab was given to patients intravenously at 3 mg/kg every 2 weeks. The melanoma cohort included roughly 13 patients, of whom seven received anti-PD-1 as first-line therapy and six had previously received targeted therapy or immunotherapy. Patients with complete or partial responses were counted as responders, while patients with stable or progressive disease (RECIST v1.1) were counted as non-responders. A total of around eleven melanoma patients were included in the TCR repertoire analysis, 4 of them responders and 7 non-responders. PD-1 on on-treatment samples was detected using a biotinylated anti-human IgG4 antibody.

This clonotype is described as large (0.1 to 1%). Its antigen is unknown. No quality values exist for individual bases; no much larger clone is one base distant. Ends trimmed: V by 7 bases, J by 4 bases; bases unmatched to a gene: 6. The germline V gene provides CDR1 SGHTA and CDR2 FQGNSA. Spanning cysteine to phenylalanine, the CDR3 consists of 15 amino acids. Just the 45-base CDR3 DNA is kept, in frame starting at base 1. These reads were obtained on a NextSeq 500. TCR libraries were prepared from around 15 ng of total RNA with the QIAseq Immune Repertoire RNA Library Kit, Human TCR Panel. The TCR libraries were sequenced on an Illumina NextSeq using a Mid Output V2 kit and asymmetric 261x41 paired-end reads. Every TCR library was diluted to 4 nM, then pooled, denatured and loaded at roughly 0.91 pM. As for the authors' bioinformatics: TCR FASTQ files were processed in the QIAGEN GeneGlobe Data Analysis Center, and downstream analysis was performed in R 3.5.2. Clonality was computed as one minus Shannon entropy normalized by the log of the number of unique productive sequences. Within each subset, Fisher exact tests at 5% FDR identified TRA or TRB clonotypes differing in abundance between baseline and M1. Clonotypes with differential abundance were put into four groups: emerging, expanding, contracting or non-expanding/contracting. Morisita's overlap index was used to measure repertoire overlap between patients. The public reads were reanalyzed by TCRdb: fastp trimming at Q25, MiXCR alignment, in-frame beta chains only. Duplicate CDR3 protein sequences are folded into a single record with the most common DNA and genes. These V and J calls derive from TCRdb rather than the authors' analysis. Within this sample are 620 or so distinct CDR3 sequences, with approximately 7.4% of them counted one time only. The ten largest account for more than 15% of the sample.

What the authors observed across the whole study: Because of limited material, replicates were generally not included when the experiments were performed. The highest diversity was observed in the DNEG repertoire, similar and higher clonality was shown by the PD-1 and DPOS repertoires, and the lowest diversity was found in the TIGIT repertoires. The cohort included both treatment-naive and previously treated patients, and the authors noted that this mix could influence results. Repertoires were largely private between subsets, with under 8% of TRB clonotypes shared at M1; sharing was highest between DPOS and TIGIT. The published TCR repertoire comparisons relied only on baseline and M1 samples from a small cohort that had few responders. Tumor material was not accessible, so tumor reactivity was assessed by peptide assays on expanded sorted subsets instead.

Four subsets defined by PD-1 and/or TIGIT were sorted from live CD3+CD8+TCRalphabeta+ cells on a BD FACSAria II cell sorter. To characterize relevance to anti-PD-1 therapy response, circulating CD8 T cells were sorted into four subsets based on PD-1 and TIGIT expression. From each sorted CD8 T-cell subset, both TCR alpha and TCR beta chains were sequenced. Peripheral blood was collected at three points: before the first anti-PD-1 injection, after two injections and after four injections. Ficoll gradient centrifugation was used to isolate PBMCs right away. Until use, PBMCs were kept cryopreserved in liquid nitrogen in RPMI containing about 20% FCS and about 9.5% DMSO. Thawed PBMCs were stained with a viability dye and antibodies against CD3, CD8alpha, TCRalphabeta, PD-1 and TIGIT. Total RNA was extracted with the RNeasy Kit, and a RIN above 7 was reached by every sample.

This TCR came from a human donor with melanoma. Rearrangement joined TRBV7-2 to TRBJ2-3, with 12 junctional bases fitting TRBD2. Sequences were derived from CD8+ T cells from PBMCs, sampled at baseline or after one month of anti-PD-1 therapy (not recorded which). Read as DNA, the sequence is TGTGCCAGCAACCCTAGCGGGGGGGCCGCAGATACGCAGTATTTT. Translated, this gives CASNPSGGAADTQYF.